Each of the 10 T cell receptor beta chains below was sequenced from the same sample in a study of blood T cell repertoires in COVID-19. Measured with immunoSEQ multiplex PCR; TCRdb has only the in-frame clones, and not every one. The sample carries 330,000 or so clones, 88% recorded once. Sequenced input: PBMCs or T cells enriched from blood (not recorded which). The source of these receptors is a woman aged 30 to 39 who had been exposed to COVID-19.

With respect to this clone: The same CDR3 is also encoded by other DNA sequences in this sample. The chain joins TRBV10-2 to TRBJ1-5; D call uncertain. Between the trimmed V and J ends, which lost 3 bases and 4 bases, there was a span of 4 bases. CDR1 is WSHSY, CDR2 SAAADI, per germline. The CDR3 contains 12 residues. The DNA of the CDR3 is TGCGCCAGCAGTGACAATAATCAGCCCCAGCATTTT. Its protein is CASSDNNQPQHF.

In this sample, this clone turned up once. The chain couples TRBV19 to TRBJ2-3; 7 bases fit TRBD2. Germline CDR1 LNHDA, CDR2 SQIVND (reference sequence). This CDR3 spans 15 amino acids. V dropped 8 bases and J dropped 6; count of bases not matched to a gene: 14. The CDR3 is CASRFLAASGDTQYF. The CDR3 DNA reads TGTGCCAGTCGATTCCTAGCGGCCTCGGGGGATACGCAGTATTTT.

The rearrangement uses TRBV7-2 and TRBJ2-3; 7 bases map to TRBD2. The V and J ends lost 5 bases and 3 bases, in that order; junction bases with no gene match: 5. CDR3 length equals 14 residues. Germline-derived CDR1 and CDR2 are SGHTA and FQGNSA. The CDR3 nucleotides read TGTGCCAGCAGCGTTACTAGCGCGACAGATACGCAGTATTTT. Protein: CASSVTSATDTQYF.

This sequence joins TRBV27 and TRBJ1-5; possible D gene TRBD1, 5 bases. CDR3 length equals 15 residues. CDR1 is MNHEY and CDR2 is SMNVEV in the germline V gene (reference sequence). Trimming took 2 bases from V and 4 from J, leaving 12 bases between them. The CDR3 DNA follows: TGTGCCAGCAGTTTAACGGCAGGGTGGAATCAGCCCCAGCATTTT. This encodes CASSLTAGWNQPQHF.

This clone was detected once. This chain's CDR3 is CASSGGTSVPYNEQFF. The CDR3 nucleotides read TGTGCCAGCAGCGGAGGGACTAGCGTTCCCTACAATGAGCAGTTCTTC. V is TRBV9 and J is TRBJ2-1; 10 nucleotides match TRBD2. This CDR3 spans 16 amino acids. Germline trimming cut 3 bases from V and 2 bases from J; bases unmatched to any gene: 5. Germline CDR1 and CDR2: SGDLS and YYNGEE. The full variable domain, completed using reference TRBV9 and TRBJ2-1, is DSGVTQTPKHLITATGQRVTLRCSPRSGDLSVYWYQQSLDQGLQFLIQYYNGEERAKGNILERFSAQQFPDLHSELNLSSLELGDSALYFCASSGGTSVPYNEQFFGPGTRLTVL.

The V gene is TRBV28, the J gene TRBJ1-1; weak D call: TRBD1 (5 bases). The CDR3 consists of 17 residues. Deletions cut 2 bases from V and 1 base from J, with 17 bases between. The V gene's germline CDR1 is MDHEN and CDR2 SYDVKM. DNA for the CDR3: TGTGCCAGCAGTTTAATCTGGGGATTAGGGGCGAACACTGAAGCTTTCTTT. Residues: CASSLIWGLGANTEAFF.

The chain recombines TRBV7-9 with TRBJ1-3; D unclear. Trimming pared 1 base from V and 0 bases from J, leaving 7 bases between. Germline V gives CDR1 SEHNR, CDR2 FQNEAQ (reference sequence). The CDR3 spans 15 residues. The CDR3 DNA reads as TGTGCCAGCAGCTTAGACAGCTACTCTGGAAACACCATATATTTT. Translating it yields CASSLDSYSGNTIYF. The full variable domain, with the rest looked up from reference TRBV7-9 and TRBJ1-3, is DTGVSQNPRHKITKRGQNVTFRCDPISEHNRLYWYRQTLGQGPEFLTYFQNEAQLEKSRLLSDRFSAERPKGSFSTLEIQRTEQGDSAMYLCASSLDSYSGNTIYFGEGSWLTVV.

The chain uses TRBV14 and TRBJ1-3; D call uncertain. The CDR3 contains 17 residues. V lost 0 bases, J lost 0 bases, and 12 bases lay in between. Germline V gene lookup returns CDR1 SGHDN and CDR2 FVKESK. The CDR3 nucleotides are TGTGCCAGCAGCCAAGATAGCAGACCGAGCTCTGGAAACACCATATATTTT. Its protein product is CASSQDSRPSSGNTIYF.

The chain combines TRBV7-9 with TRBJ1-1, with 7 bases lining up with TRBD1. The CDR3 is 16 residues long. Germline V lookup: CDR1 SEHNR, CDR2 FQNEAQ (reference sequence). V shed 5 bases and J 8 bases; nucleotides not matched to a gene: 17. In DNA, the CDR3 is TGTGCCAGCAGCCCGCGACAGGGTGAAGGTCGCTCCGAAGCTTTCTTT. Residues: CASSPRQGEGRSEAFF.

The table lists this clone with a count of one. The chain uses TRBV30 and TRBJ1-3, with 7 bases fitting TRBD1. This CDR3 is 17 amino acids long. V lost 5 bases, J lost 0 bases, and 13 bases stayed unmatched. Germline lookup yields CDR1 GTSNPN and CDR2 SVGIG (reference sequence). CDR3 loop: CAWEPGQLPFSGNTIYF. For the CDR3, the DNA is TGTGCCTGGGAACCGGGACAGCTTCCCTTCTCTGGAAACACCATATATTTT.